This T cell receptor (beta chain) appears in the sequencing data of a study of T cells expressing NK-cell markers. Study-level points and caveats: Each of six donors carried dominant NKG2C+ clonotypes accounting for about 1.0-8% of CD8+ T cells.

The CDR3 spans 12 residues. Germline V gene lookup returns CDR1 MNHEY and CDR2 SVGAGI. It was by 5'RACE template switching with UMIs that TCR beta cDNA was made. For each CDR3 protein, TCRdb gives one entry from its re-call of the 5' RACE reads, without DNA. The table counts some 500,000 distinct CDR3 sequences; roughly 1.4% lies in the top ten. Remarks on this clonotype: The antigen is not known.

V is TRBV6-5 and J is TRBJ1-1. Sample: blood T cells: a sorted CD56 or NKG2C T cell subset, CD4+ or CD8+ T cells, or bulk PBMC T cells (not recorded which). The TCR sequence derives from a woman in her forties or fifties in good health. The CDR3 here is CASSSVGTEAFF.